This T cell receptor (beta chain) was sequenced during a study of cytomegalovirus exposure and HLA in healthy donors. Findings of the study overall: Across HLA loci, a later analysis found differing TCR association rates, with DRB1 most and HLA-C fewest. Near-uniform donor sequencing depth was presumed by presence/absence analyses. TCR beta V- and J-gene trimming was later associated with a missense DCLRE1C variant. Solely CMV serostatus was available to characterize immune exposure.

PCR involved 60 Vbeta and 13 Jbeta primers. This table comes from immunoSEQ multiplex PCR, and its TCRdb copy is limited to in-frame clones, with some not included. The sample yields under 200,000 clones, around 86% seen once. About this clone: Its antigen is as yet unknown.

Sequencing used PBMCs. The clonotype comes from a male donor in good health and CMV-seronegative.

For the CDR3, the DNA is TGTGCCAGCACCGCACTAGCGACAAGAAACAATGAGCAGTTCTTC. Its translation is CASTALATRNNEQFF. V and J are TRBV6-6 and TRBJ2-1; TRBD2 agrees at 7 bases. The CDR3 extends over 15 amino acids. J gave up 5 bases and V 7 bases, and 11 bases lay outside the gene matches. Germline loops: CDR1 MNHNY, CDR2 SVGAGI (reference sequence).